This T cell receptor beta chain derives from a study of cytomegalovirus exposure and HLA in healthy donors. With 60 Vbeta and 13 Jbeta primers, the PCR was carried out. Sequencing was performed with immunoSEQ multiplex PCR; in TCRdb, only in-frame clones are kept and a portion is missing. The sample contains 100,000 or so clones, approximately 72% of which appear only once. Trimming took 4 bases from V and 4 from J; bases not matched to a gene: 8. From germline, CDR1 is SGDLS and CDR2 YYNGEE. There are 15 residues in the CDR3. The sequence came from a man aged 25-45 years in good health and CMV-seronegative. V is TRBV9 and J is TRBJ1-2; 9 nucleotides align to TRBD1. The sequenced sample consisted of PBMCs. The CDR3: CASSTWTGVSYGYTF. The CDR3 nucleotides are TGTGCCAGCAGCACCTGGACAGGGGTCAGCTATGGCTACACCTTC.